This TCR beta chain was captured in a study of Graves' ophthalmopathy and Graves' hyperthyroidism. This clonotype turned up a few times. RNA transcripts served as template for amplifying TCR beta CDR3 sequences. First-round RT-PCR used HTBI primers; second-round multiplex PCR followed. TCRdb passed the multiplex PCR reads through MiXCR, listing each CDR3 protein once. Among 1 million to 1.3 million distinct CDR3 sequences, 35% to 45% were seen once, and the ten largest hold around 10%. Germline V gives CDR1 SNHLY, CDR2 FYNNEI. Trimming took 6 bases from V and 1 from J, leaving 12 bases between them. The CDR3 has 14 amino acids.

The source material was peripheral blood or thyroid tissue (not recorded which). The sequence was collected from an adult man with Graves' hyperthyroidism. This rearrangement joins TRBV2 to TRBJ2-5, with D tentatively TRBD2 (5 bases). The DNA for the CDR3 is TGTGCCAGCAGGATCGGCGGGTTCCAAGAGACCCAGTACTTC. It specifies CASRIGGFQETQYF.